This T cell receptor (beta chain) is from a study of cytomegalovirus exposure and HLA in healthy donors. Study information: Of all 400 or so donors who were genotyped, roughly 85% belonged to the Caucasian-associated ancestry cluster. Study findings and constraints: Association with HLA alleles at 0.05 false discovery rate was found for about 17,000 TCR beta sequences in a later analysis. The study had only CMV serostatus as immune exposure information.

A word on this clone: What it binds is not known.

The CDR3 has 17 amino acids. Losses at the gene ends were 4 bases for V and 2 bases for J; bases not matched to a gene: 7. The V gene's germline CDR1 is MNHNS and CDR2 SASEGT. The PCR was carried out with 60 Vbeta primers and 13 Jbeta primers. Clones were sequenced by immunoSEQ multiplex PCR, and TCRdb holds only the in-frame ones, with some missing. The table lists roughly 54,000 clones. V is TRBV6-1 and J is TRBJ2-1; 11 bases map to TRBD2. Sequenced material: PBMCs. The origin of this receptor is a woman in her twenties or thirties in good health and CMV-seropositive. CDR3 DNA sequence: TGTGCCAGCAGTGGGCAGGTAGCGGGAGGGCCCTACAATGAGCAGTTCTTC. Protein sequence: CASSGQVAGGPYNEQFF.